This paragraph reports one TCR beta chain. Its cognate antigen is unknown. This record belongs to a study of glioma-infiltrating T cells after dendritic cell vaccination. Study-level points and caveats: The cohort had few patients with full blood and tumor sets.

The CDR3 consists of 13 residues. Germline V gene lookup returns CDR1 MNHEY and CDR2 SMNVEV (reference sequence). The V and J ends lost 0 bases and 8 bases respectively, with 10 bases between them. This table comes from immunoSEQ multiplex PCR, and its TCRdb copy is limited to in-frame clones, with some not included. The table has 70,000 to 90,000 clones, 80% to 85% seen once. Time point denoted: after dendritic cell vaccination, including at tumor progression/relapse. The chain combines TRBV27 with TRBJ1-2; a possible D gene is TRBD1 (6 bases). This receptor was taken from a human donor with glioblastoma. The sample here was blood, taken after dendritic cell vaccination. The DNA of the CDR3 is TGTGCCAGCAGTTTATCGCAGGGGAGCGGCTACACCTTC. Its translation: CASSLSQGSGYTF.